This TCR beta chain comes out of a study of T cell therapy product for transplant patients (dated by TCRdb to the late 2010s). In terms of the full investigation: The wider healthy donor group comprised around 19 individuals, ten or so male and 9 female, aged about 22 to 81 years, in Berlin, Germany. The expansion media were supplemented with either IL-7 and IL-15 at around 10 ng/ml or IL-2 at 45 to 60 U/ml. To assess clonal composition, TCRbeta repertoires were compared between rapamycin-treated and untreated CMV-specific T-cell products derived from the same donors. Using CMV as the model virus, the study developed a next-generation autologous adoptive antiviral T-cell product intended for immunosuppressed solid organ transplant patients. The TCRbeta repertoire analysis of rapamycin-treated and untreated products included n = 3 healthy donors. Beyond this particular receptor, the publication reports: Roughly 70% of the repertoire was covered by the top 10 clones in rapamycin-treated products, versus about 90% in untreated products. Compared with untreated products, rapamycin-treated products had a TCRbeta repertoire that was more diverse and less clonal, and the rapamycin-treated products also contained more distinct clones. The authors proposed that the higher clonal diversity in Rapa-TCPs may reflect the survival of low-frequency clones and the preferential expansion of central memory T cells. Paired products from the same donor had many clones in common, while repertoires from different donors did not overlap.

The CDR1 and CDR2 encoded by the germline V gene (reference sequence) are PRHDT and FYEKMQ. The CDR3 holds 16 amino acids from the cysteine to the phenylalanine. Just the 48-base CDR3 DNA is kept, in frame starting at base 1. V is cut back by 6 bases and J by 8 bases, with 17 bases in the junction unmatched. Genomic DNA was extracted using an AllPrep DNA/RNA Kit, and TCRbeta CDR3 regions were amplified using the immunoSEQ hsTCRb Kit. The authors processed their data as follows. Productive rearrangements were in-frame CDR3 nucleotide sequences without stop codons, analyzed in immunoSEQ Analyzer 3.0. Clonality was computed from productive entropy normalized to the number of productive rearrangements, and sample overlap was measured with the Morisita index. Held by TCRdb, this immuneACCESS table contains in-frame sequences only and omits some clones. Under half of the omission traces to an unresolved V gene where checked; the cause of the rest is unknown. V, J and clone size derive from that table, while D and trimming were established from the DNA sequence. The sample includes roughly 930 clones, with 40% to 55% observed a single time. The ten largest clones represent over 20% of the sample.

Put plainly, this sample's label means: CMVpp65/IE-1-reactive T cells enriched by IFNgamma capture and expanded in vitro. PBMCs were stimulated for roughly 6 hours with overlapping CMV pp65 and IE-1 peptide pools, with each pool at roughly 0.47 ug/ml. IFNgamma-producing CMV-stimulated cells were positively selected with the IFNgamma Secretion Assay-Cell Enrichment and Detection Kit (Miltenyi Biotec). Enriched IFNgamma+ cells were grown for about 21 days with irradiated autologous feeders together with either IL-7/IL-15 or IL-2. To provide enough cells for different cell sorting steps, buffy coats were used from about 15% of the 19 healthy donors. Peripheral blood mononuclear cells were isolated by Biocoll density gradient centrifugation. Buffy coats from healthy donors were obtained from DRK. This clone was seen only once. Its target antigen remains unknown. No base-level quality is on record; no much larger clone is a single base apart.

This TCR came from an adult in good health. This sequence uses TRBV13 and TRBJ1-2, with 8 central nucleotides matching TRBD1. Sample: a sorted cell population cultured from PBMCs. The DNA sequence follows: TGTGCCAGCAGTTACGTAACCGGGACAGGAACCTACGGCTACACCTTC. The encoded protein is CASSYVTGTGTYGYTF.